This T cell receptor beta chain was found in a study of blood T cell repertoires in COVID-19. Study summary: Samples representing acute and convalescent COVID-19 were sourced from the United States, Italy and Spain.

Libraries were prepared by immunoSEQ multiplex PCR; TCRdb keeps only in-frame clonotypes and omits some of them. The sample includes fewer than 700,000 clones, 85% to 90% seen only once; the top ten take 7.8%. The CDR3 loop spans 15 amino acids. J gave up 2 bases and V 3 bases, and 4 bases lay outside the gene matches. The germline CDR1 and CDR2 sequences are SGHTA and FQGNSA. This clone was recorded once. The chain recombines TRBV7-2 with TRBJ2-7; TRBD2 aligns across 10 bases. Sequencing input: peripheral blood. The clonotype comes from a woman aged 50 to 60 with COVID-19, enrolled during active disease. The CDR3: CASSFLAGATYEQYF. As DNA, the CDR3 is TGTGCCAGCAGCTTTCTAGCGGGGGCCACCTACGAGCAGTACTTC. Supplemented by reference TRBV7-2 and TRBJ2-7, the full variable domain reads GAGVSQSPSNKVTEKGKDVELRCDPISGHTALYWYRQSLGQGLEFLIYFQGNSAPDKSGLPSDRFSAERTGGSVSTLTIQRTQQEDSAVYLCASSFLAGATYEQYFGPGTRLTVT.